This TCR beta chain was sequenced for a study of blood T cell repertoires in COVID-19. This clone occurred a few times. Measured with immunoSEQ multiplex PCR; TCRdb has only the in-frame clones, and not every one. The data hold fewer than 350,000 clones, with almost 85% observed a single time. CDR3 size: 14 residues. V lost 1 base and J 6 bases, leaving 10 bases between the germline ends. The germline V gene encodes CDR1 MNHNS and CDR2 SASEGT. The sample taken for sequencing was peripheral blood. The receptor's source is a human donor in a cohort sampled during active COVID-19. This chain links TRBV6-1 with TRBJ2-1; possible D gene TRBD2, 5 bases. Here the CDR3 DNA reads TGTGCCAGCAGTGAAGGGAAGGAGGTCAATGAGCAGTTCTTC. Amino acids: CASSEGKEVNEQFF.